The 9 T cell receptor beta chains presented below share a single source sample, sequenced in a study of monozygotic twins with inflammatory bowel disease. TCRdb reprocessed the 5' RACE reads and stores each CDR3 protein as one record, lacking DNA. Its table lists about 440,000 distinct CDR3 sequences. Sequencing was performed on blood. The receptors derive from a human donor with ulcerative colitis or Crohn's disease, or a healthy co-twin of an affected twin (not recorded which).

The chain couples TRBV5-1 to TRBJ2-7; TCRdb designates TRBD1, a call that cannot be tested without DNA. Germline CDR1 and CDR2: SGHRS and YFSETQ. The CDR3 extends over 17 amino acids. The CDR3 spells CASSLYPSGTGTYEQYF.

The chain combines TRBV7-2 with TRBJ2-5; checking the TCRdb D call of TRBD1 is not possible without DNA. The CDR3 length is 15 residues. In germline, CDR1 is SGHTA, CDR2 FQGNSA. The CDR3 protein is CASSPGGTGGLTQYF.

CDR3 sequence reads: CASTTGLNTEAFF. The chain employs TRBV7-2 and TRBJ1-1; TCRdb outputs TRBD1, but without DNA this stays unchecked. From germline, CDR1 is SGHTA and CDR2 FQGNSA. The CDR3 totals 13 residues.

V usage is TRBV5-1 and J usage is TRBJ2-1. Germline V gene lookup returns CDR1 SGHRS and CDR2 YFSETQ. The CDR3 contains 13 residues. CDR3 in amino acids: CASSLITGREQFF.

V gene TRBV12-3 or TRBV12-4 combines with J gene TRBJ1-3. The length of the CDR3 is 16 residues. Here the CDR3 reads CASSLTAKSSGNTIYF.

CDR3 in amino acids: CASSYSPAYGYTF. The chain employs TRBV12-3 or TRBV12-4 and TRBJ1-2; TCRdb outputs TRBD1, but without DNA this stays unchecked. The CDR3 is 13 residues long.

The rearrangement joins TRBV5-1 to TRBJ2-2; lacking DNA, the TRBD1 call made by TCRdb goes unchecked. The CDR3 sequence is 16 residues long. Germline CDR1 SGHRS, CDR2 YFSETQ. CDR3 protein: CASSAGTGESTGELFF.

The chain is built from TRBV6-1 and TRBJ2-1. This CDR3 has 14 amino acids. Germline CDR1 and CDR2: MNHNS and SASEGT. The CDR3 sequence: CASSERGNWDEQFF.

The chain is built from TRBV7-8 and TRBJ2-1; TCRdb calls TRBD1, which cannot be checked without DNA. This CDR3 spans 14 amino acids. CDR1 and CDR2 (germline): SGHVS, FQNEAQ. The CDR3 sequence is CASSTREFNNEQFF.